This T cell receptor (beta chain) originates from a study of T cells after yellow fever vaccination. Study-wide results and limits: Repertoires sorted by FACS could include abundant clonotypes that are contaminants from the bulk population. Clonotypes found in both CD4 and CD8 compartments made up a small share.

Of note for this clonotype: The antigen is not known.

A 5'RACE template-switching step, the method used to make TCR cDNA, added a universal primer site and UMIs. TCRdb re-analysed the 5' RACE reads in MiXCR, keeping a single row per CDR3 protein. The profile shows under 600,000 distinct CDR3 sequences, approximately 13% of them singletons. The sequenced sample was PBMCs, obtained on the day of the yellow fever booster vaccination. The clonotype comes from a man aged 25 to 40 who received the YFV17D yellow fever vaccine.

The CDR3 DNA reads as TGTGCCAGCAGCTTAGGGCTAGCGGTGAACACAGATACGCAGTATTTT. Translated: CASSLGLAVNTDTQYF. The chain uses TRBV7-9 and TRBJ2-3; 7 nucleotides match TRBD2. The J segment lost 2 bases and the V segment lost 1 base, leaving 6 bases of the junction unmatched. Germline-derived CDR1 and CDR2 are SEHNR and FQNEAQ (reference sequence). The CDR3 is made up of 16 amino acids.